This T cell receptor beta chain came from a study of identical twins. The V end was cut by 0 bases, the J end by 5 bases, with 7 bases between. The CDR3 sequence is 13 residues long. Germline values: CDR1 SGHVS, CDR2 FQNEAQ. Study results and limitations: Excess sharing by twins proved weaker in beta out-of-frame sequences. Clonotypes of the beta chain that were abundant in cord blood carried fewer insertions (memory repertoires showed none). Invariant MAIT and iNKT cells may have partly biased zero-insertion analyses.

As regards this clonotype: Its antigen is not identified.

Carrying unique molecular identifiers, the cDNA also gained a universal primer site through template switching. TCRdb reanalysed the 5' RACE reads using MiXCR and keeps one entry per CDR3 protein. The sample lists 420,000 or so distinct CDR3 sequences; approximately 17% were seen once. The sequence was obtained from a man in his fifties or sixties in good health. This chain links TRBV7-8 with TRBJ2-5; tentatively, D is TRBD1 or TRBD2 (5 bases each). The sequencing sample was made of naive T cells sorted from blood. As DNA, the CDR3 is TGTGCCAGCAGCTTAGCTTGGGGGGAGACCCAGTACTTC. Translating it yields CASSLAWGETQYF.